This note documents a single T cell receptor (beta chain) sequence. V was pared by 8 bases and J by 6 bases, with 16 bases between. This CDR3 has 13 residues. The source of the sample is a study of blood T cell repertoires in COVID-19. Whole-study context: Donors in the United States, Italy and Spain gave samples during acute or convalescent COVID-19. T cells, B-cell-depleted T cells, or PBMCs provided the cDNA or gDNA that served as material.

Authors' processing steps: How many nucleated cells were present was estimated from reference gene primer amplification. This table comes from immunoSEQ multiplex PCR, and its TCRdb copy is limited to in-frame clones, with some not included. V, J and clone size reflect that table, while D and trimming were determined from the DNA. The sample comprises around 150,000 clones, 85% of which are singletons, and approximately 3.3% rests with the top ten. This clonotype originated in a human donor with acute or convalescent COVID-19. The donor label of this sample is uncertain. The sequenced material came from peripheral blood. The V gene is TRBV12-3 or TRBV12-4, the J gene TRBJ1-1, with D maybe TRBD1 (6 bases). The DNA for the CDR3 is TGTGCCAGCCTCGAGGGGGGGTACCCTGAAGCTTTCTTT. As protein: CASLEGGYPEAFF.